This T cell receptor (beta chain) is from a study of OX40 agonist ivuxolimab in advanced cancers. Looking at the study overall: From roughly 23 to 90 years was the age range, with a mean of around 60 years, and 65% to 90% were male. Study-level findings and limits: The CD4+ and CD8+ T cells in the blood had expanded clonally by week 6 at 0.1 to 3.0 mg/kg. CD8+ T cells (on average) carried more expanded clones than CD4+ T cells. Partial responders dosed at 0.1-3.0 mg/kg displayed clonal expansion ranking among the lowest.

Libraries were prepared by immunoSEQ multiplex PCR; TCRdb keeps only in-frame clonotypes and omits some of them. The sample has approximately 60,000 clones, roughly 80% seen once. Details on this clone: Antigen specificity is unknown.

The CDR3 is made up of 16 amino acids. Germline CDR1 and CDR2: MNHEY and SVGAGI. The trim removed 1 base at V and 7 bases at J, leaving 12 bases unmatched. The sequence was collected from an adult with an advanced solid tumor such as melanoma, head and neck, liver or kidney cancer. The gene calls are TRBV6-5 and TRBJ1-1, with 7 bases that match TRBD1. The sequenced sample was CD4+ or CD8+ T cells sorted from blood, obtained in a trial of the OX40 agonist ivuxolimab. The CDR3 loop is CASSYWGYDRAGEAFF. DNA of the CDR3: TGTGCCAGCAGTTACTGGGGTTATGACAGGGCCGGTGAAGCTTTCTTT.